This T cell receptor (beta chain) was retrieved from a study of radiotherapy plus CTLA-4 blockade in lung cancer (dated 2018 in TCRdb). Notes on the research overall: Objective responses occurred in 15% to 20% of enrolled patients, and around 30% achieved disease control.

In this study, focal radiation therapy paired with CTLA-4 blockade (ipilimumab) was tested in patients who had chemo-refractory metastatic non-small-cell lung cancer. Comment on this clone: Its cognate antigen has yet to be identified. Nothing much larger sits one base from this clone, and base qualities are not available.

The research as a whole found: After treatment with radiotherapy and ipilimumab, TCR clones that originated in tumors expanded in peripheral blood. The strongest predictors of response, as reported, were early dynamic changes in blood T cell clones along with a rise in serum interferon-beta after radiation.

The method behind the library was the immunoSEQ multiplex PCR assay. Sourced from immuneACCESS, this table was stored by TCRdb with only in-frame sequences that have V and J called. A share of the clones is absent; for the studies checked, an unresolved V gene accounts for under half, and the remainder has no known explanation. Present in this sample are roughly 85,000 clones, around nine tenths of which were seen just once. Approximately 15% of the sample belongs to the ten largest clones. The receptor's source is a human donor with non-small cell lung cancer that progressed on radiotherapy plus ipilimumab. The input for sequencing was peripheral blood, taken from a patient treated with radiotherapy plus ipilimumab.

The nucleotide sequence reads as follows: TGTGCCTGGAGTGCCGGGACGGCGGTTCGCGGGCCCCAGCATTTT. Its product reads: CAWSAGTAVRGPQHF. The chain links TRBV30 with TRBJ1-5, with TRBD1 as a weak D call on 5 bases. V loses 1 base of germline sequence and J loses 9 bases, and the interval between the two ends is 19 bases. The germline V gene (reference sequence) supplies CDR1 GTSNPN and CDR2 SVGIG. The cysteine opens and the phenylalanine closes a CDR3 of 15 amino acids. This entry keeps only the CDR3 DNA: 45 bases, framed from base 1.